This entry concerns a single T cell receptor beta chain. This sample stems from a study of blood T cell repertoires in COVID-19. Study summary: T cells, B-cell-depleted T cells, or PBMCs supplied cDNA or gDNA.

Clones were sequenced by immunoSEQ multiplex PCR, and TCRdb holds only the in-frame ones, with some missing. The repertoire holds roughly 260,000 clones, with 80% to 90% as singletons. Trimming took off 5 bases at V and 6 bases at J, with 16 bases between the two ends. Germline V lookup: CDR1 SGHNT, CDR2 YENEEA. The CDR3 is 14 amino acids. The source is a woman in her forties who had been exposed to COVID-19. The specimen sequenced was PBMCs or T cells enriched from blood (not recorded which). The chain combines TRBV11-3 with TRBJ1-1, with D hard to call. The CDR3 loop reads CASSVDSGSAEAFF. CDR3 nucleotides: TGTGCCAGCAGCGTCGACTCTGGCAGTGCTGAAGCTTTCTTT.